The T cell receptor (beta chain) under discussion was sequenced for a study of neurological immune-mediated disorders (dated by TCRdb to the late 2010s). About the study as a whole: The study compared peripheral blood TCR-beta repertoires of HTLV-I-associated myelopathy (HAM/TSP) patients, multiple sclerosis patients and healthy controls using UMI-based sequencing. Longitudinal samples, technical triplicates and paired sorted CD4+ and CD8+ T-cell subsets, alongside PBMC samples, were included among the roughly 100 TCR-beta libraries. The cohort was made up of 60 to 75 subjects, consisting of 15 or so HAM/TSP patients, about 34 multiple sclerosis patients and approximately 20 healthy controls. The paper's findings and limits, for the study overall: No identical CDR3 amino acid sequences were shared among expanded clones across subjects, suggesting private TCR-beta repertoires in all groups. TCR clonal expansion was greatest in HAM/TSP patients and smallest in MS patients, who ranked below even healthy controls.

The healthy controls were volunteers from a blood bank in Maryland, USA. For the unsorted PBMC libraries, 2 million PBMCs were stored in RNAlater at -80 degrees C until RNA extraction and were used to generate the libraries. PBMCs were separated from peripheral blood using Ficoll-Hypaque density gradient centrifugation and then cryopreserved in liquid nitrogen. This clonotype was counted many times. Its specific antigen is unknown. Base qualities are not provided; no much larger clone lies one nucleotide away. cDNA was synthesized by template-switch 5'RACE using a primer carrying a 10-nucleotide random unique molecular identifier by which each TCR transcript was tagged. Each sequencing run produced over 160 million TCR-beta sequences covering 15-18 subjects. Total RNA was extracted with the RNeasy kit. Using the KAPA Real-time Library Amplification kit, TCR-beta VDJ regions were amplified with primers for the TCR constant region and the 5'RACE anchor. Sample indexes and Illumina adaptors were added in a first PCR, and a second PCR then increased library yield. After purification with Ampure beads, the TCR product of roughly 650 bp was size-selected on a 2% E-gel SizeSelection system. Before pooling, library quality was assessed on a Bioanalyzer, concentration was determined with Qubit, and library quantification was performed with the Kapa Library Quantification kit. An Illumina HiSeq 2500 sequenced the libraries paired-end 2 x 150 bp. To increase sequence diversity, about 25-31% phiX was spiked into each library pool. Per the authors' processing: The UMI-based MiGEC pipeline processed quality-filtered reads and removed over 85% of raw TCR sequences during error correction. IMGT germline references were used for alignment of VDJ genes, and clonotypes were defined by a unique CDR3 amino acid sequence together with V-J genes. VDJtools evaluated clonal expansion, Shannon diversity and CDR3 relatedness (CalcPairwiseDistances, ClusterSamples); CLCbio workbench built phylogenetic trees. Expanded clones were defined as having at least 8 unique UMIs, based on coefficient-of-variation modelling across technical triplicates. TCRdb trimmed the raw reads at Q25, called clones with MiXCR and kept productive beta chains. Every CDR3 protein is listed once, alongside the most common genes and DNA of its rows. None of the V and J calls come from the authors' own analysis; TCRdb made them. Within this sample are some 24,000 distinct CDR3 sequences, with under 8.5% of them counted one time only. Jointly, the top ten make up about 4.5% of the sample.

Taken from the germline V gene, the CDR1 and CDR2 loops are MGHRA and YSYEKL. The CDR3 runs 14 amino acids, cysteine and phenylalanine included. Just the 42-base CDR3 DNA is kept, in frame starting at base 1. Trimming removed 1 base from V and 6 bases from J, leaving 10 bases between the germline ends. The receptor chain draws on TRBV4-1 and TRBJ1-5; D gene: possibly TRBD1, on 5 matching bases. The sample was PBMCs. This TCR was recovered from a woman aged 40 to 55 in good health. DNA sequence: TGCGCCAGCAGCCAAGGCCCGACAGCTCAGCCCCAGCATTTT. It encodes CASSQGPTAQPQHF.